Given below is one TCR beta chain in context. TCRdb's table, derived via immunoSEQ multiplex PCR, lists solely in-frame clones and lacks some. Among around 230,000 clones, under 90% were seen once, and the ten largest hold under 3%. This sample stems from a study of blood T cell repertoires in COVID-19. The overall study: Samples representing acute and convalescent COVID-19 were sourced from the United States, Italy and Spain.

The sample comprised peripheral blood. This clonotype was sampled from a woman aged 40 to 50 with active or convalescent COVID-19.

This CDR3 reads CASSLASGKAYSNQPQHF. The CDR3 coding sequence is TGTGCCAGCAGCTTAGCCTCAGGGAAAGCTTATAGCAATCAGCCCCAGCATTTT. The chain has TRBV7-9 and TRBJ1-5, with a possible D match to TRBD1 (5 bases). Germline CDR1 and CDR2: SEHNR and FQNEAQ (reference sequence). V was trimmed by 0 bases and J by 0 bases, leaving 15 bases between them. The length of the CDR3 is 18 residues.